This T cell receptor beta chain was sequenced for a study of T-cell memory formation after mild COVID-19. Regarding the study as a whole: Clones contracting across day 15 to 85 had a balanced CD4/CD8 profile; later expanding clones leaned CD4+.

Trimming removed 3 bases from V and 7 bases from J, with 12 bases in between. This CDR3 region has 13 residues. Germline V CDR1 and CDR2: SGHTA, FQGNSA. The sample holds many counts of this clonotype. Antigen specificity is unknown. TCRdb passed the 5' RACE reads through MiXCR, listing each CDR3 protein once. The sample contains hundreds of thousands of distinct CDR3 sequences, around 15% of which appear only once. Sequenced sample: PBMCs or a T cell subset sorted from them (not recorded which). The clonotype was recovered from a man younger than 30 who had mild COVID-19 (a few samples of this study predate the infection). Cell type and time point are not known. The rearrangement links TRBV7-2 to TRBJ1-1, with TRBD1 as a possible D gene (6 bases). The CDR3 region is CASSLRGQLEAFF. In nucleotides, the CDR3 is TGTGCCAGCAGCTTGAGAGGACAGCTTGAAGCTTTCTTT. The full variable domain, rest sourced from reference TRBV7-2 and TRBJ1-1, is GAGVSQSPSNKVTEKGKDVELRCDPISGHTALYWYRQSLGQGLEFLIYFQGNSAPDKSGLPSDRFSAERTGGSVSTLTIQRTQQEDSAVYLCASSLRGQLEAFFGQGTRLTVV.